This T cell receptor beta chain was identified during a study of blood T cell repertoires in COVID-19 (dated by TCRdb to the early 2020s). Study-wide context: Samples covering the acute and convalescent phases of COVID-19 were provided by collaborators in the United States, Italy and Spain. The material from the prospective study consisted of cDNA or gDNA derived from T cells, B-cell-depleted T cells, or PBMCs. Deeply sampled blood TCRbeta repertoires from subjects exposed to, actively infected with, or recovered from COVID-19 were included in the dataset. The repertoires were made available in a free public database intended to serve as a resource for research on the immune response to SARS-CoV-2. The samples were drawn from the first 160 participants of the ongoing ImmuneRACE study and from 950 to 1,500 subjects provided by 6 global collaborators. A de-identified subject ID, COVID-19 status, age in years and sex were almost always included in the sample metadata. Where available, HLA class I and class II types were taken from metadata supplied by the sample provider and were not determined by assay-based typing.

Collaborating institutions collected whole blood in K2EDTA tubes following their own protocols. For TCRbeta analysis, collaborators shipped samples in one of three forms: frozen whole blood, isolated PBMCs, or DNA extracted from either of those sample types. A note on this clone: The antigen this receptor binds is unknown. No base quality values were provided; no much bigger clone lies one nucleotide off.

General findings and caveats noted by the study authors: Clinical and demographic metadata were provided uncurated, with the amount varying by source and participant.

TCRbeta CDR3 regions were amplified from genomic DNA by means of the immunoSEQ Assay, a bias-controlled multiplex PCR. The paper's data handling went like this. Within the assay, amplification of reference gene primers was used to estimate how many nucleated cells each sample contained. To quantify the absolute abundance of each unique TCRbeta CDR3 rearrangement, sequence reads were collapsed and filtered. For each sample, productive Simpson clonality was calculated as the square root of Simpson's diversity index over productive rearrangements. TCRdb stores this immuneACCESS table with in-frame sequences only. Part of the clones is absent; in the studies checked, under half of the shortfall reflects unresolved V genes, and no reason is known for the rest. The V and J calls and the clone size are those of that table, but D and trimming were determined from the DNA. For this sample the table gives 130,000 to 150,000 clones, of which roughly 90% were detected only once. The ten largest clones represent roughly 1.6% of the sample.

The clonotype originates from a human donor in a cohort sampled during active COVID-19. The sample was peripheral blood.

CDR3 sequence: CASSPGTGGNTIYF. The nucleotides are TGTGCCAGCTCACCCGGGACAGGGGGAAACACCATATATTTT. The sequence joins TRBV18 to TRBJ1-3; 9 bases in the middle match TRBD1. Germline trimming: 3 bases from V, 4 bases from J; junction bases outside gene matches: 1. From the cysteine through the phenylalanine, the CDR3 covers 14 amino acids. CDR3 DNA is the only sequence kept; it has 42 bases, read in frame from the first base. The germline V gene provides CDR1 KGHSH and CDR2 LQKENI. Reference TRBV18 and TRBJ1-3 genes cover what lies past the CDR3, so the full variable domain is NAGVMQNPRHLVRRRGQEARLRCSPMKGHSHVYWYRQLPEEGLKFMVYLQKENIIDESGMPKERFSAEFPKEGPSILRIQQVVRGDSAAYFCASSPGTGGNTIYFGEGSWLTVV.